Listed here are 28 T cell receptor beta chains from one sample, sequenced in a study of T cell changes during pregnancy in multiple sclerosis (dated by TCRdb to between 2018 and 2021). The library came from the immunoSEQ multiplex PCR assay. Imported from immuneACCESS, the table was reduced by TCRdb to in-frame sequences with V and J called. These copies leave out some clones; in studies compared against another copy, an unresolved V gene accounts for under half, and the cause of the remainder is not known. The sample includes 90,000 to 100,000 clones, with roughly 93% observed a single time. The ten largest clones capture 2% to 2.5% of the sample. The input for sequencing was peripheral blood, taken in the third trimester of pregnancy. The receptors were gathered from a female donor with multiple sclerosis, enrolled in a pregnancy study.

J is TRBJ1-1 and V is TRBV19, with TRBD1 as a possible D gene (5 bases). With 8 bases removed from V and 5 bases from J, the gap between germline ends came to 15 bases. Germline V gene sequence: CDR1 LNHDA, CDR2 SQIVND (reference sequence). The CDR3 is 13 amino acids. The CDR3 reads CASSGPGRTEAFF. CDR3 coding DNA: TGTGCCAGTTCGGGCCCAGGGCGGACTGAAGCTTTCTTT.

The gene calls are TRBV11-2 and TRBJ2-3; TRBD1 might be the D (6 bases). Germline V gene sequence: CDR1 SGHAT, CDR2 FQNNGV. CDR3 length equals 15 residues. Trimming cost V 5 bases and J 1 base, with 13 bases left between them. The CDR3 spells CASSAGAGGTDTQYF. The CDR3 DNA follows: TGTGCCAGCAGCGCCGGGGCAGGGGGCACAGATACGCAGTATTTT.

V is TRBV30 and J is TRBJ1-3; D possibly corresponds to TRBD1 (6 bases). The V end was cut by 3 bases, the J end by 3 bases, with 15 bases between. The CDR3 is 15 amino acids. Germline lookup yields CDR1 GTSNPN and CDR2 SVGIG (reference sequence). The CDR3 DNA is TGTGCCTGGAGCCCGGGACATCCGATTGGAAACACCATATATTTT. Translation: CAWSPGHPIGNTIYF.

This chain joins TRBV6-1 and TRBJ1-1; D gene ambiguous. The CDR3 is made up of 14 amino acids. The germline V gene encodes CDR1 MNHNS and CDR2 SASEGT. Trimming stripped 2 bases from V and 3 bases from J, with 10 bases between. CDR3 DNA: TGTGCCAGCAGTGAATTCGATCGGGACACTGAAGCTTTCTTT. It is translated as CASSEFDRDTEAFF.

This rearrangement joins TRBV28 to TRBJ2-7, with TRBD2 as a possible D gene (6 bases). Looked up from germline, CDR1 is MDHEN and CDR2 is SYDVKM. The CDR3 loop spans 14 amino acids. Trimming removed 3 bases at V and 2 bases at J, with 11 bases between. CDR3 bases: TGTGCCAGCAGTTTTTCCGGGAGCCCCTACGAGCAGTACTTC. Translated, it gives CASSFSGSPYEQYF.

This chain joins TRBV30 and TRBJ2-7; D gene unclear. V lost 2 bases, J lost 3 bases, and 8 bases lay in between. The germline V gene has CDR1 GTSNPN and CDR2 SVGIG (reference sequence). The CDR3 is 12 residues long. CDR3 amino acids: CAWSPAYYEQYF. As DNA, the CDR3 is TGTGCCTGGAGTCCCGCCTACTACGAGCAGTACTTC.

This chain links TRBV9 with TRBJ1-1; 8 positions match TRBD1. The V and J ends lost 3 bases and 5 bases, in that order; junction bases with no gene match: 6. The CDR3 has 14 amino acids. CDR1 is SGDLS, CDR2 YYNGEE, per germline. The CDR3 sequence: CASSAQGARTEAFF. In nucleotides, the CDR3 is TGTGCCAGCAGCGCCCAGGGGGCGCGGACTGAAGCTTTCTTT.

CDR3 nucleotide sequence: TGTGCCAGCAGCTCAACATCCCTTCTAGAAGAGACCCAGTACTTC. As protein: CASSSTSLLEETQYF. This sequence joins TRBV4-2 and TRBJ2-5; no reliable D call. Trimming stripped 5 bases from V and 3 bases from J, with 16 bases between. The CDR3 spans 15 residues. Germline CDR1 and CDR2: LGHNA and YNFKEQ.

V gene TRBV5-1 combines with J gene TRBJ2-1, with TRBD1 matching over 8 bases. CDR1 is SGHRS and CDR2 is YFSETQ in the germline V gene. Germline trimming cut 3 bases from V and 7 bases from J; bases unmatched to any gene: 9. CDR3 length equals 15 residues. CDR3 DNA: TGCGCCAGCAGCTCCGGAAGGGACAGGTTAAATGAGCAGTTCTTC. This codes for CASSSGRDRLNEQFF.

The V call is TRBV12-1, the J call TRBJ1-5; the DNA was not used to check the table's D call, TRBD1. TRBV12-1 is marked as a pseudogene. The length of the CDR3 is 18 residues. The CDR3 DNA is TGTGCCAGCAGCTTTGTCCGGGACAGGGTTATTAGCAATCAGCCCCAGCATTTT. It specifies CASSFVRDRVISNQPQHF.

V gene TRBV2 combines with J gene TRBJ1-2; 7 positions match TRBD1. Losses at the gene ends were 4 bases for V and 14 bases for J; bases not matched to a gene: 16. This CDR3 has 14 residues. Looked up from germline, CDR1 is SNHLY and CDR2 is FYNNEI. DNA of the CDR3: TGTGCCAGCAGTGCCCCCGACAGGGTAGAGGACAGTACCTTC. Amino acids: CASSAPDRVEDSTF.

The chain has TRBV15 and TRBJ1-2, with a weak D call TRBD1 (6 bases). There are 13 residues in the CDR3. CDR1 is LNHNV, CDR2 YYDKDF, per germline (reference sequence). Trimming stripped 5 bases from V and 2 bases from J, with 9 bases between. CDR3 in amino acids: CATSLQGNYGYTF. CDR3 bases: TGTGCCACCAGCCTACAGGGAAACTATGGCTACACCTTC.

The V and J genes are TRBV5-6 and TRBJ1-5, with D perhaps TRBD1 (5 bases). V dropped 1 base and J dropped 1 base, with 18 bases sitting between them. The CDR3 contains 18 residues. Germline V gives CDR1 SGHDT, CDR2 YYEEEE. CDR3 sequence reads: CASSLWAGSQGSNQPQHF. Here the CDR3 DNA reads TGTGCCAGCAGCTTGTGGGCCGGGTCCCAGGGCAGCAATCAGCCCCAGCATTTT.

The chain is built from TRBV4-2 and TRBJ1-3, with 7 bases lining up with TRBD1. Germline-derived CDR1 and CDR2 are LGHNA and YNFKEQ. The trim removed 2 bases at V and 0 bases at J, leaving 10 bases unmatched. CDR3 length: 18 amino acids. CDR3 loop: CASSQSSLWTGSGNTIYF. For the CDR3, the DNA is TGTGCCAGCAGCCAATCCTCCCTATGGACAGGCTCTGGAAACACCATATATTTT.

This chain uses TRBV25-1 with TRBJ1-3; 7 bases map to TRBD1. Germline CDR1 is MGHDK and CDR2 is SYGVNS. The length of the CDR3 is 17 residues. V shed 3 bases, J shed 0 bases, and the junction held 8 bases outside the gene matches. The CDR3 sequence is CASSDLKGQSSGNTIYF. The CDR3 region has the DNA TGTGCCAGCAGTGACCTTAAGGGACAGAGCTCTGGAAACACCATATATTTT.

This clone occurred a few times. V and J are TRBV29-1 and TRBJ1-1; D gene uncertain. This CDR3 has 13 amino acids. V was pared by 5 bases and J by 2 bases, with 12 bases between. CDR1 SQVTM and CDR2 ANQGSEA come from the germline V gene. The CDR3 DNA follows: TGCAGCGTTACTAGGACCGTCAACACTGAAGCTTTCTTT. This sequence encodes CSVTRTVNTEAFF.

This chain joins TRBV28 and TRBJ2-2; 13 bases map to TRBD2. This CDR3 is 16 amino acids long. The V and J ends lost 6 bases and 3 bases, in that order; junction bases with no gene match: 4. The germline V gene has CDR1 MDHEN and CDR2 SYDVKM. CDR3 DNA: TGTGCCAGCAGCTTGGGACTAGCGGGACACACCGGGGAGCTGTTTTTT. This sequence encodes CASSLGLAGHTGELFF.

The chain recombines TRBV10-3 with TRBJ2-2, with 10 bases fitting TRBD1. V dropped 6 bases and J dropped 4; count of bases not matched to a gene: 2. Germline V gene sequence: CDR1 ENHRY, CDR2 SYGVKD. The CDR3 runs 14 residues. The CDR3 DNA reads as TGTGCCATCAGAAGGGACAGGGGCACCGGGGAGCTGTTTTTT. Protein: CAIRRDRGTGELFF.

J is TRBJ1-2 and V is TRBV4-3; D ambiguous. CDR3 length: 14 amino acids. The germline CDR1 and CDR2 sequences are LGHNA and YSLEER. V lost 5 bases and J 3 bases, leaving 13 bases between the germline ends. CDR3 in amino acids: CASSSTLRDYGYTF. The CDR3 nucleotides are TGCGCCAGCAGCTCGACTCTCCGGGACTATGGCTACACCTTC.

This clone has only one observation. The chain combines TRBV7-8 with TRBJ1-1; D is ambiguous. CDR1 and CDR2 (germline): SGHVS, FQNEAQ. CDR3 length: 13 amino acids. V lost 6 bases and J lost 6, with 14 bases in between. The CDR3 DNA sequence: TGTGCCAGCAGGGAGGGTGTTAGGGCTGAAGCTTTCTTT. It yields the protein CASREGVRAEAFF.

The gene calls are TRBV5-1 and TRBJ1-1; D gene unclear. The CDR3 spans 12 residues. Trimming shortened V by 6 bases and J by 5 bases, and 11 bases separated the two germline ends. Germline lookup yields CDR1 SGHRS and CDR2 YFSETQ. CDR3 DNA sequence: TGCGCCAGCACCTACCCGGGGACTGAAGCTTTCTTT. This codes for CASTYPGTEAFF.

The V call is TRBV13, the J call TRBJ1-1; 8 bases line up with TRBD1. The CDR3 contains 13 residues. Per germline, CDR1 PRHDT and CDR2 FYEKMQ (reference sequence). V trimming: 4 bases; J trimming: 5 bases; junction bases outside the gene matches: 3. This chain's CDR3 is CASSSTGVTEAFF. CDR3 nucleotides: TGTGCCAGCAGCTCGACAGGGGTGACTGAAGCTTTCTTT. The variable domain in full, completed from reference TRBV13 and TRBJ1-1, reads AAGVIQSPRHLIKEKRETATLKCYPIPRHDTVYWYQQGPGQDPQFLISFYEKMQSDKGSIPDRFSAQQFSDYHSELNMSSLELGDSALYFCASSSTGVTEAFFGQGTRLTVV.

V and J are TRBV13 and TRBJ2-2; 13 bases match TRBD2. Germline CDR1 PRHDT, CDR2 FYEKMQ (reference sequence). Trimming removed 8 bases from V and 8 bases from J; junction bases left unmatched: 5. The CDR3 loop spans 14 amino acids. The DNA for the CDR3 is TGTGCCAGCGGCGGACTAGCGGGAGTTGGGGAGCTGTTTTTT. It yields the protein CASGGLAGVGELFF.

This chain links TRBV18 with TRBJ2-1, with D possibly TRBD2 on 5 matching bases. There are 13 residues in the CDR3. Germline V gene sequence: CDR1 KGHSH, CDR2 LQKENI. V lost 3 bases and J 9 bases, leaving 12 bases between the germline ends. CDR3 DNA sequence: TGTGCCAGCTCACCTGGGAGAGCCGCTGAGCAGTTCTTC. Residues: CASSPGRAAEQFF.

This rearrangement joins TRBV2 to TRBJ2-3; a weak D match, TRBD2 (6 bases). CDR1 and CDR2 from the germline V gene are SNHLY and FYNNEI. Trimming pared 5 bases from V and 4 bases from J, leaving 19 bases between. This CDR3 is built from 16 residues. This CDR3 is CASSRGERVGSDTQYF. DNA for the CDR3: TGTGCCAGCAGTCGGGGCGAGCGGGTCGGATCAGATACGCAGTATTTT.

CDR3 sequence reads: CASSVATSGTVGQETQYF. CDR3 sequence (DNA): TGTGCCAGCAGCGTAGCGACTAGCGGGACGGTAGGCCAAGAGACCCAGTACTTC. The chain is built from TRBV9 and TRBJ2-5; TRBD2 agrees at 11 bases. The germline gives CDR1 SGDLS, CDR2 YYNGEE. CDR3 length: 18 residues. V dropped 0 bases and J dropped 1; count of bases not matched to a gene: 8.

About this clone itself: This CDR3 is also generated by other DNA sequences in the sample. J is TRBJ1-1 and V is TRBV6-5; D may be TRBD1 (6 bases). Between the trimmed V and J ends, which lost 5 bases and 2 bases, there was a span of 9 bases. This CDR3 spans 13 amino acids. Germline assignment: CDR1 MNHEY and CDR2 SVGAGI. The CDR3: CASSGDINTEAFF. The CDR3 DNA follows: TGTGCCAGCAGTGGGGACATTAACACTGAAGCTTTCTTT.

This clone was seen only once. The chain uses TRBV19 and TRBJ1-5; TRBD1 might be the D (5 bases). Deletions cut 7 bases from V and 6 bases from J, with 16 bases between. Germline CDR1 is LNHDA and CDR2 is SQIVND (reference sequence). The CDR3 has 14 amino acids. The CDR3 DNA reads as TGTGCCAGTAATCCGGGACTTAGGCCTCAGCCCCAGCATTTT. It codes for CASNPGLRPQPQHF.